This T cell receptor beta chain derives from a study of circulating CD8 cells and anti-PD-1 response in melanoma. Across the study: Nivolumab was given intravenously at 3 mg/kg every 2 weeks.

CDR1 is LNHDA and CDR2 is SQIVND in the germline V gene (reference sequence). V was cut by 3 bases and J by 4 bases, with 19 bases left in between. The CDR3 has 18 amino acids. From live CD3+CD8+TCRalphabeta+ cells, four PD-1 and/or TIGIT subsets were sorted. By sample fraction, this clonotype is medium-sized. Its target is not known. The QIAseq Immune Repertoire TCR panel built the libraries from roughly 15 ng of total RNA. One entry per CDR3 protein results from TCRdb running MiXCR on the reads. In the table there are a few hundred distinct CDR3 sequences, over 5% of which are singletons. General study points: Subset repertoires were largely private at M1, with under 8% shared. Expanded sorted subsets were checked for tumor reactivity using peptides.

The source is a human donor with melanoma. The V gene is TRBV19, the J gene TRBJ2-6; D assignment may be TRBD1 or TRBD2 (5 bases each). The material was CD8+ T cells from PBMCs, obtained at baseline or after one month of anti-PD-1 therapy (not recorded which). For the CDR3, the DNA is TGTGCCAGTAGTATGATCGGGACCATGACGACAGGGGCCAACGTCCTGACTTTC. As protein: CASSMIGTMTTGANVLTF.